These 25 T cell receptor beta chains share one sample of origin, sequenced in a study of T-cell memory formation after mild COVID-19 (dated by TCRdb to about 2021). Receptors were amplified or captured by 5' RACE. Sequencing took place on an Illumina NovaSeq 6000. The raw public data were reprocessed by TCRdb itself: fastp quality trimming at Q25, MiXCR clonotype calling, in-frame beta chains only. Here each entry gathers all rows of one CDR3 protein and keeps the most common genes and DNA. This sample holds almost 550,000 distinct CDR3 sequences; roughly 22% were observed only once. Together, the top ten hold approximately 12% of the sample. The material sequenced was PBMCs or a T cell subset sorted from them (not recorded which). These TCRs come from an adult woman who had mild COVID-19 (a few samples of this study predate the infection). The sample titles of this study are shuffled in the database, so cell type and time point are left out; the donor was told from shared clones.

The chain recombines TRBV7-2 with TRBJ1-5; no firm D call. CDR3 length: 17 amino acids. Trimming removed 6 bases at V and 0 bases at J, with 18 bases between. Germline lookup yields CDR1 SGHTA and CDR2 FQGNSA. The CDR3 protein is CASSTRGSTYSNQPQHF. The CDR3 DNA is TGTGCCAGCAGTACTCGAGGCAGTACGTATAGCAATCAGCCCCAGCATTTT.

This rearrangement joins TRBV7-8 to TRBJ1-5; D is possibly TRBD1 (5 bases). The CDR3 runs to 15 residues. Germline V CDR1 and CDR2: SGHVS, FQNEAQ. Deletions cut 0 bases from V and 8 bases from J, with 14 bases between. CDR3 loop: CASSLARVGVKPQHF. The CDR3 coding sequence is TGTGCCAGCAGCTTAGCTCGAGTAGGGGTAAAGCCCCAGCATTTT.

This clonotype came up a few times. CDR3 residues: CASSVSGRGNEQFF. The CDR3 region has the DNA TGTGCCAGCAGCGTATCTGGGAGGGGCAATGAGCAGTTCTTC. The chain links TRBV9 to TRBJ2-1, with 7 nucleotides matching TRBD2. V shed 1 base, J shed 6 bases, and the junction held 4 bases outside the gene matches. The CDR3 runs to 14 residues. Germline CDR1 SGDLS, CDR2 YYNGEE.

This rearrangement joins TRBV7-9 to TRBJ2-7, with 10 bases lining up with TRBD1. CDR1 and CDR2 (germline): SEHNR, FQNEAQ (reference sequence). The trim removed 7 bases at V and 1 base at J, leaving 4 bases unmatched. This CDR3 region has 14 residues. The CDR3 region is CASTGQGESYEQYF. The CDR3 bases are TGTGCCAGCACCGGACAGGGGGAATCCTACGAGCAGTACTTC.

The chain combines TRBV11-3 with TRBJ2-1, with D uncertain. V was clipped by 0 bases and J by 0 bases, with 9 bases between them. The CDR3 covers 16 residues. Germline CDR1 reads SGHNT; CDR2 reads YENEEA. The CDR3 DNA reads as TGTGCCAGCAGCTTAGATCTCAGGAGCTCCTACAATGAGCAGTTCTTC. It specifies CASSLDLRSSYNEQFF. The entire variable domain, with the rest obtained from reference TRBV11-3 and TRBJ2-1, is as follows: EAGVVQSPRYKIIEKKQPVAFWCNPISGHNTLYWYLQNLGQGPELLIRYENEEAVDDSQLPKDRFSAERLKGVDSTLKIQPAELGDSAVYLCASSLDLRSSYNEQFFGPGTRLTVL.

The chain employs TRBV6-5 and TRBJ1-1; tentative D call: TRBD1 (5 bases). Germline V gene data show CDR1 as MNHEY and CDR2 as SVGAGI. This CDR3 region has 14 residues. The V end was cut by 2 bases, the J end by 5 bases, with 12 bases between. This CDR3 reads CASSYGQGVTEAFF. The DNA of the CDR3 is TGTGCCAGCAGTTACGGGCAGGGTGTGACTGAAGCTTTCTTT.

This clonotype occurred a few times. CDR3 in DNA: TGTGCCAGCAGCCAAGATCGGAATTTGGGGGAGCAGTTCTTC. Its protein is CASSQDRNLGEQFF. The V and J genes are TRBV4-2 and TRBJ2-1; D uncertain. Germline CDR1 is LGHNA and CDR2 is YNFKEQ. V dropped 0 bases and J dropped 10 bases, with 13 bases sitting between them. This CDR3 comprises 14 residues.

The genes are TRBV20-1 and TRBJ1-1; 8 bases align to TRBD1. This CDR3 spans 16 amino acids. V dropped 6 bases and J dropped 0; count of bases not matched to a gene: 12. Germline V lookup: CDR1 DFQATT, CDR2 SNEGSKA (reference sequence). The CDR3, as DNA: TGCAGTGCAGAGGCGGGACAGGTCCTCATGAACACTGAAGCTTTCTTT. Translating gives CSAEAGQVLMNTEAFF.

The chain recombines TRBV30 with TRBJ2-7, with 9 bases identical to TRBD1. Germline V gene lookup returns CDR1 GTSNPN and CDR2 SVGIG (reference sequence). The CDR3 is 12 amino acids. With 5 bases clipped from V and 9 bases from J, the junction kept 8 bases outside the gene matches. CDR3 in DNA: TGTGCCTGGGGAGGCCACAGGGGGCGGCAGTACTTC. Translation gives CAWGGHRGRQYF. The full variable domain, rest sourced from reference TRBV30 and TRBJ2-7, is SQTIHQWPATLVQPVGSPLSLECTVEGTSNPNLYWYRQAAGRGLQLLFYSVGIGQISSEVPQNLSASRPQDRQFILSSKKLLLSDSGFYLCAWGGHRGRQYFGPGTRLTVT.

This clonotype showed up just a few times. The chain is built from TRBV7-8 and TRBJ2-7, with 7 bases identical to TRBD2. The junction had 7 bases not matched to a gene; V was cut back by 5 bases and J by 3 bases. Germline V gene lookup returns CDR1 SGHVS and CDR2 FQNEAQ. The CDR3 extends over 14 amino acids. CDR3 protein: CASSRVLADYEQYF. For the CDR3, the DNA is TGTGCCAGCAGCCGAGTCCTAGCGGACTACGAGCAGTACTTC.

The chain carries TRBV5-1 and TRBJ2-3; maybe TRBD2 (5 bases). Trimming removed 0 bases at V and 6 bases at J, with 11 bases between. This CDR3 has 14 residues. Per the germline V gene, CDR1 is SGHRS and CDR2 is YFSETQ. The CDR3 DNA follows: TGCGCCAGCAGCTTGGCAGTACCGGGGGATACGCAGTATTTT. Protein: CASSLAVPGDTQYF.

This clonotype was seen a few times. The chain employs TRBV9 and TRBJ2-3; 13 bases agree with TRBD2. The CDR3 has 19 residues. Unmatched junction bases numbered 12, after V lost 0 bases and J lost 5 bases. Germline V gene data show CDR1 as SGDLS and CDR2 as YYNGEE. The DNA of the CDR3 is TGTGCCAGCAGCGTAGCGATCAAGACTAGCGGGGGGCCGGTAGATACGCAGTATTTT. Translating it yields CASSVAIKTSGGPVDTQYF.

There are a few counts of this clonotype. In nucleotides, the CDR3 is TGTGCCAGCAGCCCGAGGGGACTTAGTCTCAATGAGCAGTTCTTC. Translated: CASSPRGLSLNEQFF. The chain has TRBV5-4 and TRBJ2-1; tentative D call: TRBD2 (6 bases). In germline, CDR1 is SGHNT, CDR2 YYREEE (reference sequence). CDR3 length: 15 amino acids. V was trimmed by 4 bases and J by 6 bases, leaving 17 bases between them.

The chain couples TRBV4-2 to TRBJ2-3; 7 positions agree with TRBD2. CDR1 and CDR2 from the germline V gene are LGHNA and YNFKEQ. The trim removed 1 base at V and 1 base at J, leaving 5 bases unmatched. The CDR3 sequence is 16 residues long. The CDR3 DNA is TGTGCCAGCAGCCAAGCGGTAGCGGGCCGCACAGATACGCAGTATTTT. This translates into CASSQAVAGRTDTQYF.

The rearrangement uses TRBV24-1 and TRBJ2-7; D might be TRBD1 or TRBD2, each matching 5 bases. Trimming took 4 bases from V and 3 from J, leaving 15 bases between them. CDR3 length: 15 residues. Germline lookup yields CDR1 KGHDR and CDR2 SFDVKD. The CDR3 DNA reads TGTGCCACCAGTGACCACCGGGACGGCAACTACGAGCAGTACTTC. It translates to CATSDHRDGNYEQYF.

This chain's CDR3 is CSASFGRAIYGYTF. DNA of the CDR3: TGCAGTGCTAGCTTCGGCAGAGCGATCTATGGCTACACCTTC. The chain is built from TRBV20-1 and TRBJ1-2; D remains ambiguous. The length of the CDR3 is 14 residues. Germline V gene data show CDR1 as DFQATT and CDR2 as SNEGSKA (reference sequence). Trimming stripped 3 bases from V and 4 bases from J, with 15 bases between.

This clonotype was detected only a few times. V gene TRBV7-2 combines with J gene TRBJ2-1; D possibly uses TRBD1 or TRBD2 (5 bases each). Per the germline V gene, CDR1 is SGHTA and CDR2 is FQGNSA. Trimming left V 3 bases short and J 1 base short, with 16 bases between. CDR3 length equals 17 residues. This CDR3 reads CASSLSREGRSYNEQFF. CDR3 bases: TGTGCCAGCAGCTTGTCTCGAGAGGGGCGTTCCTACAATGAGCAGTTCTTC.

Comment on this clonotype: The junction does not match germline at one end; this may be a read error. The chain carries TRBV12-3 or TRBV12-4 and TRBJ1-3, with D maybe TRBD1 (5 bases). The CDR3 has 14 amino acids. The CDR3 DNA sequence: TGTGCCAGCAGCCCGGGGGTCTCTCGAAACACCATATATTTT. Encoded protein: CASSPGVSRNTIYF.

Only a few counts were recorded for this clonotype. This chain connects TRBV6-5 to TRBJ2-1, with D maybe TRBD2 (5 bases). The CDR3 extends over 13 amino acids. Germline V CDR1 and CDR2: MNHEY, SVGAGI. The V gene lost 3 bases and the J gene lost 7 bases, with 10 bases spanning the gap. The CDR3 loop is CASSYREWNEQFF. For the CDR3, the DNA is TGTGCCAGCAGTTATAGGGAGTGGAATGAGCAGTTCTTC.

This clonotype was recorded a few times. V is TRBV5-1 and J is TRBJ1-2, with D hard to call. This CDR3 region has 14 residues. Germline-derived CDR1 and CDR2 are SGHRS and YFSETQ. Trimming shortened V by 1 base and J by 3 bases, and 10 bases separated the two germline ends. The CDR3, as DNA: TGCGCCAGCAGCTTGTCTGGGAATGACTATGGCTACACCTTC. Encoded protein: CASSLSGNDYGYTF. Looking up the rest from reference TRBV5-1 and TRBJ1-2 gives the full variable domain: KAGVTQTPRYLIKTRGQQVTLSCSPISGHRSVSWYQQTPGQGLQFLFEYFSETQRNKGNFPGRFSGRQFSNSRSEMNVSTLELGDSALYLCASSLSGNDYGYTFGSGTRLTVV.

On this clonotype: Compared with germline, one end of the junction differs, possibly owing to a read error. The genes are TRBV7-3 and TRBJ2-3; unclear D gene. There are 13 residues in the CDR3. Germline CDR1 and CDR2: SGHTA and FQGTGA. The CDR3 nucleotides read TGTGCCAGCAGCTCTGGTAGCACAGATGCGCAGTATTTT. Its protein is CASSSGSTDAQYF.

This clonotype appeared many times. CDR3 region: CASSYGLAGDREQYF. CDR3 sequence (DNA): TGTGCCAGCAGTTACGGACTAGCGGGAGATCGTGAGCAGTACTTC. This chain links TRBV7-2 with TRBJ2-7; 13 bases fit TRBD2. CDR3 size: 15 residues. Trimming cost V 6 bases and J 7 bases; bases outside gene matches: 9. The germline V gene encodes CDR1 SGHTA and CDR2 FQGNSA.

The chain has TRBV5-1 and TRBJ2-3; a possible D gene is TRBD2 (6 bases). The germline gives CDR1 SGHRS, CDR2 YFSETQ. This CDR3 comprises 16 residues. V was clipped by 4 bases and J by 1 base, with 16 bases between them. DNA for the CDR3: TGCGCCAGCAGCAAGTCGGTAGCGGCCCGCACAGATACGCAGTATTTT. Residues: CASSKSVAARTDTQYF.

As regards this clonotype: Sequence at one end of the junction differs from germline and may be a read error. CDR3 residues: CATSKGRGQLF. The CDR3 DNA follows: TGTGCCACCAGCAAGGGACGGGGGCAGCTCTTC. The chain is built from TRBV15 and TRBJ2-1; D may be TRBD1 or TRBD2 (6 bases each). The CDR3 loop spans 11 amino acids. The germline gives CDR1 LNHNV, CDR2 YYDKDF (reference sequence).

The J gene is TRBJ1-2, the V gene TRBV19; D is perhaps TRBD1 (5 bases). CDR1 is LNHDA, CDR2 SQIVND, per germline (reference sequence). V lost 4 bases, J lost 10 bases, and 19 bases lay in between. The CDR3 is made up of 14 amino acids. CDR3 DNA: TGTGCCAGTAGTAGCTATGGACAAAATGATGACTACACCTTC. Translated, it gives CASSSYGQNDDYTF. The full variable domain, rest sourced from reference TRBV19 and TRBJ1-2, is DGGITQSPKYLFRKEGQNVTLSCEQNLNHDAMYWYRQDPGQGLRLIYYSQIVNDFQKGDIAEGYSVSREKKESFPLTVTSAQKNPTAFYLCASSSYGQNDDYTFGSGTRLTVV.